This T cell receptor (beta chain) came from a study of OX40 agonist ivuxolimab in advanced cancers. Turning to the study itself: From 23 to 79 years was the age range, with a mean of roughly 59 years, and over 80% were male.

Patients were ineligible given autoimmune disease history or systemic immunosuppression. Of note for this clone: The antigen is not known.

The study's findings and limits: The 0.1-3.0 mg/kg partial responders had among the lowest clonal expansion.

Sequenced by immunoSEQ multiplex PCR; TCRdb stores in-frame clones only, minus some. The sample holds 40,000 or so clones, approximately 79% seen once. From germline, CDR1 is SQVTM and CDR2 ANQGSEA. This CDR3 is built from 15 residues. The chain combines TRBV29-1 with TRBJ2-5; perhaps TRBD2 as D (5 bases). The J call may be incorrect, as the DNA end agrees better with TRBJ2-7. The sample here was CD4+ or CD8+ T cells sorted from blood, taken in a trial of the OX40 agonist ivuxolimab. The receptor's source is an adult with an advanced solid tumor such as melanoma, head and neck, liver or kidney cancer. CDR3 protein: CSAVGVGLASYEQYF. DNA of the CDR3: TGCAGCGCCGTCGGGGTGGGGTTAGCTTCTTACGAGCAGTACTTC.